The following is a TCR beta chain sequence with its context. Its antigen is unidentified. Clones were read by immunoSEQ multiplex PCR, and TCRdb kept only the in-frame ones, dropping some. The top ten clones hold nearly 5% of a sample with 17,000 or so clones, 45% to 60% of them seen once. The source of the sample is a study of siplizumab effects on memory and regulatory T cells. The CDR3 sequence is 18 residues long. V lost 5 bases to trimming and J lost 1 base; unmatched junction nucleotides: 14. In germline, CDR1 is KGHSH, CDR2 LQKENI. The mixed lymphocyte reaction cells were held in coculture (37°C) for around six days.

This clonotype originated in a human donor in good health; the cells came from an allogeneic mixed lymphocyte reaction. Sample: CFSE-low (dividing) CD4+ T cells sorted from an allogeneic mixed lymphocyte reaction. V usage is TRBV18 and J usage is TRBJ1-2; 9 bases align to TRBD1. Written as DNA, the CDR3 is TGTGCCAGCTCAGTTGCCGGGACAGGGTACGGGGGTAACTATGGCTACACCTTC. This translates into CASSVAGTGYGGNYGYTF.